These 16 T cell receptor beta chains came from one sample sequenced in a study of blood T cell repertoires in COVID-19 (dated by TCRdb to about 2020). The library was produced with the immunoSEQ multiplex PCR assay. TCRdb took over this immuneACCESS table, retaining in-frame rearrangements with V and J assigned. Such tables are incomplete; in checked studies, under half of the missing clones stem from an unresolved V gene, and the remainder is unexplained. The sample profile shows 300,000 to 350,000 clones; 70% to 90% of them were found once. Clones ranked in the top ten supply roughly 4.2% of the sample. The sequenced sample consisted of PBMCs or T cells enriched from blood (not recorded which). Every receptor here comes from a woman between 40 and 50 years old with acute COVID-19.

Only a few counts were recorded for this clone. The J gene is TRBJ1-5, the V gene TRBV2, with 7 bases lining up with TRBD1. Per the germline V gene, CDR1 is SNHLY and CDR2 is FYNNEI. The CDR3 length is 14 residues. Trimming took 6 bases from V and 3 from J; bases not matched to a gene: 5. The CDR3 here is CASRDRTVNQPQHF. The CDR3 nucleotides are TGTGCCAGCAGGGACAGGACAGTCAATCAGCCCCAGCATTTT.

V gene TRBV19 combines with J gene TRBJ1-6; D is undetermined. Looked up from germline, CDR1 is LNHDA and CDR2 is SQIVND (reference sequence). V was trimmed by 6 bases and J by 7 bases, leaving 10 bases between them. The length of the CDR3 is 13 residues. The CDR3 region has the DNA TGTGCCAGTAGCCCAGCGGTCAATTCACCCCTCCACTTT. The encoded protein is CASSPAVNSPLHF.

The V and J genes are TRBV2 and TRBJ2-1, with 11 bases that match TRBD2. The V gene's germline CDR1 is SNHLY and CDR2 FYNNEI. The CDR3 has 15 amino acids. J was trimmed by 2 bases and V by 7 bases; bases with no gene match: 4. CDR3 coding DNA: TGTGCCAGCATCCAGACTAGCGGGACCTACAATGAGCAGTTCTTC. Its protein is CASIQTSGTYNEQFF. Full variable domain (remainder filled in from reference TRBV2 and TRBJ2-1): EPEVTQTPSHQVTQMGQEVILRCVPISNHLYFYWYRQILGQKVEFLVSFYNNEISEKSEIFDDQFSVERPDGSNFTLKIRSTKLEDSAMYFCASIQTSGTYNEQFFGPGTRLTVL.

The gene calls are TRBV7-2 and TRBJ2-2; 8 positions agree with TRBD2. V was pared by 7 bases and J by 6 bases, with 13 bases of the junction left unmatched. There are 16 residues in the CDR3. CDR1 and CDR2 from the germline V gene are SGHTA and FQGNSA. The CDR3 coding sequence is TGTGCCAGCACCTTCGGGGGGGCCCAGTCTGCCGGGGAGCTGTTTTTT. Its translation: CASTFGGAQSAGELFF. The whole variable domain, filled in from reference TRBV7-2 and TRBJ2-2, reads GAGVSQSPSNKVTEKGKDVELRCDPISGHTALYWYRQSLGQGLEFLIYFQGNSAPDKSGLPSDRFSAERTGGSVSTLTIQRTQQEDSAVYLCASTFGGAQSAGELFFGEGSRLTVL.

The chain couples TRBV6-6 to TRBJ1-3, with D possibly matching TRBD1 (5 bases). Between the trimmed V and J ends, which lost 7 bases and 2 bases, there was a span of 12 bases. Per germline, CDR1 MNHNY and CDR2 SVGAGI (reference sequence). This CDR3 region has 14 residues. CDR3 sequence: CASTLTGAGNTIYF. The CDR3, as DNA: TGTGCCAGCACCTTAACAGGAGCTGGAAACACCATATATTTT.

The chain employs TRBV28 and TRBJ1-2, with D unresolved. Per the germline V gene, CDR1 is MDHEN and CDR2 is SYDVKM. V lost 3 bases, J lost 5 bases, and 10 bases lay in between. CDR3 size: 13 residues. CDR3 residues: CASSFNSLYGYTF. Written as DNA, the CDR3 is TGTGCCAGCAGTTTTAACAGCCTTTATGGCTACACCTTC.

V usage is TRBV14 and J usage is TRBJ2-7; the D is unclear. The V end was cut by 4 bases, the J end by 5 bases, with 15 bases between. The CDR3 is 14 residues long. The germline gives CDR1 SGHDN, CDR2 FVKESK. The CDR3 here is CASSLDTMSHEQYF. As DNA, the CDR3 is TGTGCCAGCAGCCTAGACACTATGTCCCACGAGCAGTACTTC.

The CDR3 sequence is CASSPGTPQETQYF. The CDR3 DNA reads as TGTGCCAGCTCCCCCGGGACACCACAAGAGACCCAGTACTTC. This chain connects TRBV18 to TRBJ2-5; a possible D gene is TRBD1 (6 bases). V was pared by 6 bases and J by 2 bases, with 13 bases between. Germline V CDR1 and CDR2: KGHSH, LQKENI. CDR3 length: 14 residues.

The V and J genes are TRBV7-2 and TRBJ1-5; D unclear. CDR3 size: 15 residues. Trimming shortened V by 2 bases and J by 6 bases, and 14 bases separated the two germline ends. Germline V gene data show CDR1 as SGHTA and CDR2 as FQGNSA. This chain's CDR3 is CASSLQADGSQPQHF. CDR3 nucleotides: TGTGCCAGCAGCTTACAGGCAGATGGCAGTCAGCCCCAGCATTTT.

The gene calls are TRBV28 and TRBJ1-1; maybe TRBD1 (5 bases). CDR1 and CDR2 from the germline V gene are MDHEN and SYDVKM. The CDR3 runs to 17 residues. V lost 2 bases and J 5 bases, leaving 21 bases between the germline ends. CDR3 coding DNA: TGTGCCAGCAGTTTAAGGAGGGCGCGGGGAGAGGGGACTGAAGCTTTCTTT. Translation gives CASSLRRARGEGTEAFF.

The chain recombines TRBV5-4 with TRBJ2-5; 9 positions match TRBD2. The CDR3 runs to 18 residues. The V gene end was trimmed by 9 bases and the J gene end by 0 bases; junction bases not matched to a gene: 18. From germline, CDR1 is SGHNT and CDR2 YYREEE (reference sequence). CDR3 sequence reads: CATQIGSSGVMYQETQYF. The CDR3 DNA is TGTGCCACCCAAATCGGGTCTAGCGGGGTGATGTACCAAGAGACCCAGTACTTC.

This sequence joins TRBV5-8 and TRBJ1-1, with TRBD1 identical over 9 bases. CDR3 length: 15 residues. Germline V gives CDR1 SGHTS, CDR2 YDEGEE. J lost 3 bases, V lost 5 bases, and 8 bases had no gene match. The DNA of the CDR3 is TGTGCCAGCAGTTTACAGGGGGCGCTTGACACTGAAGCTTTCTTT. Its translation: CASSLQGALDTEAFF.

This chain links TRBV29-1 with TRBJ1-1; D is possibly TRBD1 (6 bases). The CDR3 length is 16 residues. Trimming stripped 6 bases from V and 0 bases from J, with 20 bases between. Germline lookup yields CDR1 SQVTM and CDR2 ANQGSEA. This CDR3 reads CSVSEYYRDMNTEAFF. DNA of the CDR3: TGCAGCGTCAGCGAATATTACAGGGACATGAACACTGAAGCTTTCTTT.

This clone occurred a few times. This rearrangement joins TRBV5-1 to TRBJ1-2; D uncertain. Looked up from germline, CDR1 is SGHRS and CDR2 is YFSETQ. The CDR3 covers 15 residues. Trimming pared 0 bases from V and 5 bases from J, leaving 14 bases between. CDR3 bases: TGCGCCAGCAGCTTGGAGGCTAACGAGCGATATGGCTACACCTTC. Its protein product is CASSLEANERYGYTF.

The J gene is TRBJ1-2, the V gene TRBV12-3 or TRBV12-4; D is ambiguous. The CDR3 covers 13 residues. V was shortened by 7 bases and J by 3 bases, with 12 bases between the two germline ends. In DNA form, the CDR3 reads TGTGCCAGCACCGAACCGGGATACTATGGCTACACCTTC. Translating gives CASTEPGYYGYTF.

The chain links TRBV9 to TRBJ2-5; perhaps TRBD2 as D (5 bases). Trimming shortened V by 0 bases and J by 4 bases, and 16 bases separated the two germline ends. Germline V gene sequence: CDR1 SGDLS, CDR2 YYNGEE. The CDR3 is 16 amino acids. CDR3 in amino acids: CASSVGGSRAGETQYF. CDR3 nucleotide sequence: TGTGCCAGCAGCGTAGGAGGTAGTCGGGCGGGAGAGACCCAGTACTTC.